This T cell receptor beta chain originates from a study of cytomegalovirus exposure and HLA in healthy donors listed by TCRdb under 2017. Describing the broader study: An earlier analysis of a few hundred of the donors reported around 280 Gb of sequence data and 95 million to 120 million unique TCR beta sequences obtained from about 179 million T cells. An early release that covered more than 550 HLA-typed donors contained about 300 gigabases of sequencing data and approximately 85 million unique TCR sequences. Among the roughly 400 genotyped donors, about 85% belonged to the genetic ancestry cluster associated with self-reported Caucasian donors. The study aimed to test whether cataloging public T cell receptors could reveal signatures of past pathogen exposure. The study used immunosequencing to profile the T cell repertoires of some 600 subjects and linked those repertoires to cytomegalovirus serostatus. A separate validation cohort of 100 to 150 different subjects was used in addition to the approximately 610-subject first cohort. To predict cytomegalovirus infection status, the study combined high-throughput TCR immunosequencing, statistical association of individual TCRs with disease status, and machine learning. To study patterns of TCR occurrence, a later analysis re-analyzed previously published TCR beta repertoires from more than 550 donors and added high-resolution HLA genotyping. Rather than drawing on any new phenotypic data, the later analysis identified candidate immune exposures from TCR beta sequences and the way those sequences occurred across donors. An earlier analysis of 587 of the donors applied high-throughput TCR beta sequencing to assess whether each TCR beta V gene segment acted as functional or pseudogenic. Donor age, sex, ethnicity and CMV serostatus were compiled together with the repertoire data. Genome-wide SNP genotypes for about 65% of the roughly 670 donors were used in a later genetic analysis, which treated that subset as a discovery cohort. All discovery cohort repertoires had been generated using a single sequencing platform. Class I and class II HLA loci were covered by the typing at four-digit resolution. The number of donors typed differed by locus, with 629-630 for A, B, C, DRB1 and DQB1, roughly 550 for DQA1, about 610 for DPA1, and approximately 470 for DPB1. Because of strong linkage in the cohort, a few DR-DQ haplotypes were treated as single units for association and clustering. Among a few hundred genotyped donors of the cohort, an average of about 240,000 unique TCR beta nucleotide sequences were sequenced per donor, roughly a sixth of them non-productive. General conclusions and limits of the study: Most TCR sequences were observed very rarely across donors, whereas some public TCRs were present in many individuals. Approximately 16 rarely observed V segments, including chromosome 9 orphons, were excluded from the earlier analysis of several hundred of the donors because counts were too low. In this cohort, only TCR beta chains were sequenced, and detectable features were limited by the absence of alpha or paired-chain data. In an earlier analysis of 587 of the donors, most TCR beta V segments appeared in productive rearrangements about 87% or about 30% of the time, broadly matching IMGT annotations. Linkage disequilibrium might explain the correlated functional status among segregating V segments, but an unknown experimental factor could not be excluded. HLA typing was unavailable for some donors at each locus, so association tests used only the typed subset. In a later analysis, TCR association rates were found to vary across HLA loci, with the most associated TCRs seen for DRB1 alleles and the fewest for HLA-C alleles. According to a later genetic analysis, donors in an Asian-associated ancestry cluster had fewer N-insertions in productive TCRs than the approximately 670-donor mean. In a later analysis, most CMV-associated TCR beta chains were found to appear HLA-restricted, with HLA associations seemingly driven largely by CMV exposure. At a false discovery rate of 0.05, a later analysis linked around 17,000 TCR beta sequences to specific HLA alleles. Immune exposure information for the cohort was limited to CMV serostatus. The 87-base-pair reads could not distinguish some IMGT-functional V segments, including TRBV6-2 and TRBV6-3, so those segments were excluded. A later analysis found that HLA-associated TCR beta chains were more clonally expanded and had lower generation probabilities than equally common non-associated chains. A cluster of highly shared sequence variants was judged likely to represent a technical artifact of the sequencing pipeline. The authors suggested that the approach could potentially be extended to other disease states and immunological phenotypes. A further reported finding was that TCR beta sequences accurately predicted the HLA-A and HLA-B alleles for most subjects in the first cohort. Roughly uniform sequencing depth across donors was assumed in presence/absence analyses, although this assumption may not hold. A few of the identified cytomegalovirus-associated TCR beta chains were confirmed in vitro to be specific for cytomegalovirus antigens. A later analysis reported that several top co-occurrence clusters appeared linked to parvovirus B19, influenza, CMV and Epstein-Barr virus. In a later genetic analysis, a missense DCLRE1C variant was associated with V-gene and J-gene trimming of TCR beta chains, and the association was replicated in an independent cohort. Cytomegalovirus status was reported to be diagnosed by the classifier with high specificity and sensitivity in both the original and validation cohorts. The study listed 164 TCR beta chains as associated with cytomegalovirus. When HLA alleles, especially DR and DQ, strongly co-occurred, attributing TCR associations to individual alleles was difficult.

The cohort consisted of 666 healthy bone marrow donors. At the time of sampling, every cohort member was nominally healthy, though immune exposures that went unrecorded were likely present. The donor tested CMV seronegative and was one of the 352 seronegative cohort members. Every donor gave a peripheral blood sample, and the peripheral blood mononuclear cells from that sample were used for TCR beta sequencing. Genomic DNA extraction from the blood cell samples was performed with the Qiagen DNeasy Blood Extraction Kit. Libraries were made using the immunoSEQ multiplex PCR assay. For the multiplex PCR, a mixture combining 60 forward primers for TCR Vbeta segments and 13 reverse primers for TCR Jbeta segments was used. A multiplex PCR assay on genomic DNA amplified the CDR3 region of rearranged TCR beta genes. Amplified TCR beta libraries were sequenced as 87-base-pair reads on the Illumina HiSeq System. From the authors' description of their analysis: A later analysis tallied around 80 million unique TCR beta chains across the approximately 670 repertoires, and around 9.9 million of those chains were shared by two or more donors. Raw reads were error-corrected and collapsed into unique sequences by a nearest-neighbor algorithm in which closely related sequences were merged to remove PCR and sequencing errors. Alignment of CDR3 sequences to IMGT reference sequences was used to assign V, D and J gene segments. Each retained sequence needed at least a six-nucleotide match to both a V gene segment and a J gene segment. A rearrangement was called productive if the CDR3 had no stop codons and remained in frame with V and J, and every other rearrangement was called non-productive. CDR3 was defined according to IMGT convention as the region running from the second conserved V-encoded cysteine to the conserved J-encoded phenylalanine. In an earlier analysis of 500 to 650 of the donors, sequences lacking an unambiguous match to a single V gene segment were excluded. In an earlier analysis of approximately 500 of the donors, a V segment was called functional when productive rearrangements were above 56.7%, and segregating when the standard deviation between donors exceeded 5%. A statistical classification framework was developed to diagnose cytomegalovirus status using the catalog of TCR beta chain sequences. A later analysis assigned V and J genes by comparing TCR nucleotide sequences with IMGT/GENE-DB human TR gene sequences. The TCRdist pipeline was used in a later analysis to assign CDR3 sequences and most-parsimonious VDJ recombination scenarios. In a later analysis, each TCR beta chain was defined by its CDR3 amino acid sequence together with its V-gene family, and reads without a unique V-gene family were excluded. To address suspected cross-contamination and a sequencing artifact, a later analysis removed 450 to 700 highly shared, low-generation-probability nucleotide sequences. In a later analysis, a clonal expansion index was calculated for each public chain from normalized within-repertoire ranks of inferred template counts. In a later analysis, generation probabilities were computed with a VDJ recombination model fitted to out-of-frame rearrangements, and the resulting probabilities were checked against IGoR. In a later analysis, hypergeometric tests were used to score TCR-TCR, TCR-HLA and TCR-CMV co-occurrence, with a repertoire-size bias correction applied to TCR pairs. A later analysis estimated false discovery rates by permuting HLA or CMV assignments 20 times. In a later analysis, co-occurring TCRs were grouped using DBSCAN, and TCRdist sequence similarity was added for clustering within HLA-allele-positive subsets. Co-occurrence clustering excluded repertoires with fewer than 30,000 or more than 120,000 public chains, plus five with anomalous nucleotide sharing. Imported from immuneACCESS, the table was reduced by TCRdb to in-frame sequences with V and J called. These copies leave out some clones; in studies compared against another copy, an unresolved V gene accounts for under half, and the cause of the remainder is not known. V, J and clone size were drawn from that table, and D and trimming were deduced from the DNA. The sample data list more than 95,000 clones, and nearly 85% of these were observed just once. Roughly 6% of the sample lies in the top ten.

Worth noting for this clone: Which antigen it targets is not known. No much larger clone exists at a distance of one base, and base qualities are not known.

The CDR3 runs 15 amino acids, cysteine and phenylalanine included. Only the CDR3 part of the read is kept: 45 bases, read in frame from the first base. Per the germline V gene, SQVTM is the CDR1 and ANQGSEA is the CDR2. Here V drops 4 bases and J drops 3 bases, and the junction holds 8 bases not matched to any gene. The source of this sequence is a man aged 18 to 30 in good health and CMV-seronegative. Sequencing was carried out using PBMCs. The rearranged chain carries TRBV29-1 and TRBJ2-2, and 7 bases in between align with TRBD2. The CDR3 region has the sequence CSVARGSGHTGELFF. The sequenced DNA: TGCAGCGTTGCTCGCGGGAGCGGGCACACCGGGGAGCTGTTTTTT.